The 19 T cell receptor beta chains below were found in one sample sequenced in a study of beta chain features in type 1 diabetes. The investigators reverse transcribed all of the isolated RNA, so they sequenced expressed TCRB transcripts. The method was immunoSEQ multiplex PCR; TCRdb's version includes in-frame clones alone and lacks a portion of them. The sample has some 180,000 clones, about 13% seen once. Sequencing input: central memory CD4+ T cells from blood. The origin of the receptors is a woman younger than 30 in good health.

Only a few counts were recorded for this clone. The chain couples TRBV30 to TRBJ1-2; D is uncertain. V lost 2 bases and J 5 bases, leaving 12 bases between the germline ends. There are 13 residues in the CDR3. Per the germline V gene, CDR1 is GTSNPN and CDR2 is SVGIG (reference sequence). CDR3 DNA: TGTGCCTGGAGTCCGACTTTCGAGTATGGCTACACCTTC. It is translated as CAWSPTFEYGYTF.

The chain links TRBV18 to TRBJ2-1, with D possibly matching TRBD1 (6 bases). The CDR3 consists of 14 residues. Germline-derived CDR1 and CDR2 are KGHSH and LQKENI. V gave up 3 bases and J gave up 8 bases, with 14 bases separating them. CDR3 in DNA: TGTGCCAGCTCACCTGTCTACAGGGACGATGAGCAGTTCTTC. Translated, it gives CASSPVYRDDEQFF.

This clone was detected only a few times. This sequence joins TRBV14 and TRBJ2-5; 7 bases align to TRBD2. The CDR3 consists of 17 residues. Unmatched junction bases numbered 12, after V lost 0 bases and J lost 5 bases. Germline CDR1 reads SGHDN; CDR2 reads FVKESK. This chain's CDR3 is CASSQDRLAEDRETQYF. The CDR3 DNA sequence: TGTGCCAGCAGCCAAGATAGGCTAGCGGAAGACCGGGAGACCCAGTACTTC.

This chain joins TRBV11-3 and TRBJ1-1, with D possibly TRBD1 on 5 matching bases. Germline V gene lookup returns CDR1 SGHNT and CDR2 YENEEA. V lost 2 bases and J lost 6, with 13 bases in between. There are 14 residues in the CDR3. CDR3 bases: TGTGCCAGCAGCTTATCTGGATGGGGGGCTGAAGCTTTCTTT. Translated: CASSLSGWGAEAFF.

The rearrangement uses TRBV7-9 and TRBJ1-2, with unresolved D. Looked up from germline, CDR1 is SEHNR and CDR2 is FQNEAQ (reference sequence). V lost 5 bases and J lost 6, with 10 bases in between. CDR3 length: 12 amino acids. The CDR3 loop is CASSRWRDGYTF. Written as DNA, the CDR3 is TGTGCCAGCAGCAGATGGAGGGATGGCTACACCTTC.

Only a few counts were recorded for this clone. The rearrangement links TRBV4-1 to TRBJ2-7; D possibly corresponds to TRBD2 (5 bases). V was pared by 4 bases and J by 7 bases, with 20 bases between. This CDR3 region has 15 residues. Germline V gene lookup returns CDR1 MGHRA and CDR2 YSYEKL. The CDR3 DNA follows: TGCGCCAGCAGCCCCTTTGGGATCGGGATGGGGGAGCAGTACTTC. This codes for CASSPFGIGMGEQYF.

This clone was counted between two and nine times. This chain links TRBV29-1 with TRBJ2-1; the match to TRBD2 covers 9 bases. V shed 3 bases, J shed 9 bases, and the junction held 6 bases outside the gene matches. The germline V gene encodes CDR1 SQVTM and CDR2 ANQGSEA. The CDR3 has 13 residues. CDR3: CSVDRGRGGEQFF. The CDR3 coding sequence is TGCAGCGTTGATCGCGGGAGGGGGGGTGAGCAGTTCTTC.

This clone has a handful of counts. The CDR3 reads CASSFRGAGFADTQYF. In DNA form, the CDR3 reads TGTGCCAGCAGTTTCAGGGGCGCTGGGTTCGCAGATACGCAGTATTTT. V is TRBV28 and J is TRBJ2-3; possible D gene TRBD1, 6 bases. Deletions cut 3 bases from V and 4 bases from J, with 17 bases between. The CDR3 runs 16 residues. Looked up from germline, CDR1 is MDHEN and CDR2 is SYDVKM.

J is TRBJ2-5 and V is TRBV7-9; 8 bases align to TRBD1. From germline, CDR1 is SEHNR and CDR2 FQNEAQ (reference sequence). Trimming removed 5 bases from V and 5 bases from J; junction bases left unmatched: 10. The CDR3 sequence is 15 residues long. In nucleotides, the CDR3 is TGTGCCAGCAGCCCCCTCGGACAGGGAAGGGAGACCCAGTACTTC. Protein sequence: CASSPLGQGRETQYF.

A few counts support this clone. The V call is TRBV4-3, the J call TRBJ1-2; D is perhaps TRBD1 (5 bases). The CDR3 totals 17 residues. Germline CDR1 is LGHNA and CDR2 is YSLEER. Between the trimmed V and J ends, which lost 0 bases and 0 bases, there was a span of 14 bases. CDR3 sequence: CASSQDRFGAANYGYTF. CDR3 in DNA: TGCGCCAGCAGCCAAGACCGCTTTGGGGCGGCTAACTATGGCTACACCTTC.

Comments on this clone: Other nucleotide sequences from this sample produce the same CDR3. The chain has TRBV18 and TRBJ2-2; possible D gene TRBD1, 6 bases. Germline values: CDR1 KGHSH, CDR2 LQKENI. This CDR3 comprises 15 residues. V was shortened by 3 bases and J by 2 bases, with 10 bases between the two germline ends. CDR3 bases: TGTGCCAGCTCACCGCGGACAGCTAACACCGGGGAGCTGTTTTTT. This codes for CASSPRTANTGELFF.

This rearrangement joins TRBV30 to TRBJ2-2, with 9 bases aligning to TRBD1. The CDR3 covers 16 residues. CDR1 and CDR2 (germline): GTSNPN, SVGIG (reference sequence). The V gene end was trimmed by 1 base and the J gene end by 0 bases; junction bases not matched to a gene: 3. DNA for the CDR3: TGTGCCTGGAGTGATCGGACAGGGGCGAACACCGGGGAGCTGTTTTTT. It codes for CAWSDRTGANTGELFF.

This clone was picked up a small number of times. The genes are TRBV19 and TRBJ1-5; D unclear. The ends were cut back, 6 bases at V and 7 bases at J, with 10 bases in the middle. The CDR3 sequence is 12 residues long. Per the germline V gene, CDR1 is LNHDA and CDR2 is SQIVND (reference sequence). The CDR3 spells CASSANLQPQHF. The CDR3 DNA sequence: TGTGCCAGTAGCGCGAATCTCCAGCCCCAGCATTTT.

The chain is built from TRBV7-3 and TRBJ2-1; 7 bases line up with TRBD2. This CDR3 has 17 amino acids. The ends lost 2 bases at V and 5 bases at J; junction bases unmatched: 12. CDR1 and CDR2 from the germline V gene are SGHTA and FQGTGA. The DNA of the CDR3 is TGTGCCAGCAGCTTAGGTTTGGGGCTAGCGGCTAACAATGAGCAGTTCTTC. Protein: CASSLGLGLAANNEQFF.

The rearrangement links TRBV7-2 to TRBJ1-2; possible D gene TRBD1, 5 bases. Trimming cost V 2 bases and J 6 bases, with 16 bases left between them. Looked up from germline, CDR1 is SGHTA and CDR2 is FQGNSA. This CDR3 is 15 amino acids long. The CDR3 sequence: CASSLRVTAIDGYTF. The DNA for the CDR3 is TGTGCCAGCAGCTTAAGAGTGACAGCTATCGATGGCTACACCTTC. The full variable domain, rest sourced from reference TRBV7-2 and TRBJ1-2, is GAGVSQSPSNKVTEKGKDVELRCDPISGHTALYWYRQSLGQGLEFLIYFQGNSAPDKSGLPSDRFSAERTGGSVSTLTIQRTQQEDSAVYLCASSLRVTAIDGYTFGSGTRLTVV.

The CDR3 DNA reads as TGTGCCAGCAGCCCGGGGGACAGGATTTCCGAGCAGTACTTC. It specifies CASSPGDRISEQYF. This chain joins TRBV11-2 and TRBJ2-7, with 8 nucleotides matching TRBD1. Trimming took 5 bases from V and 6 from J; bases not matched to a gene: 9. Germline lookup yields CDR1 SGHAT and CDR2 FQNNGV. The CDR3 contains 14 residues. Based on the CDR3 plus reference TRBV11-2 and TRBJ2-7, the full variable domain is EAGVAQSPRYKIIEKRQSVAFWCNPISGHATLYWYQQILGQGPKLLIQFQNNGVVDDSQLPKDRFSAERLKGVDSTLKIQPAKLEDSAVYLCASSPGDRISEQYFGPGTRLTVT.

This chain links TRBV18 with TRBJ1-1; D is perhaps TRBD1 (5 bases). Germline loops: CDR1 KGHSH, CDR2 LQKENI. Trimming took 6 bases from V and 6 from J, leaving 14 bases between them. CDR3 length equals 13 residues. CDR3 protein: CASSRGDGPEAFF. As DNA, the CDR3 is TGTGCCAGCTCTCGGGGGGACGGCCCTGAAGCTTTCTTT.

J is TRBJ2-1 and V is TRBV18, with TRBD2 matching over 7 bases. After removal of 3 bases from V and 3 bases from J, the junction contained 5 bases not matched to a gene. CDR3 length: 15 residues. Germline-derived CDR1 and CDR2 are KGHSH and LQKENI. DNA for the CDR3: TGTGCCAGCTCACCTGCTAGCGGTTACTACAATGAGCAGTTCTTC. Translation: CASSPASGYYNEQFF.

This chain joins TRBV28 and TRBJ1-2, with 7 bases matching TRBD1. V trimming: 7 bases; J trimming: 7 bases; junction bases outside the gene matches: 12. Per germline, CDR1 MDHEN and CDR2 SYDVKM. This CDR3 has 14 amino acids. In nucleotides, the CDR3 is TGTGCCAGCACTAAAACCTACAGGGGCGGTGGCTACACCTTC. Translated: CASTKTYRGGGYTF.